The entry that follows covers one TCR beta chain sequence. The CDR3 loop spans 14 amino acids. Looked up from germline, CDR1 is SNHLY and CDR2 is FYNNEI. Germline trimming cut 10 bases from V and 6 bases from J; bases unmatched to any gene: 9. The PCR was carried out with 60 Vbeta primers and 13 Jbeta primers. Libraries were prepared by immunoSEQ multiplex PCR; TCRdb keeps only in-frame clonotypes and omits some of them. The data show fewer than 150,000 clones, under 80% seen once. These data belong to a study of cytomegalovirus exposure and HLA in healthy donors. This chain links TRBV2 with TRBJ2-1, with 10 bases that match TRBD1. The sequenced sample was PBMCs. The receptor comes from a male donor in good health and CMV-seronegative. The CDR3 reads CATVRDRGINEQFF. The CDR3 bases are TGTGCCACCGTCCGGGACAGGGGTATCAATGAGCAGTTCTTC. The whole variable domain, remainder taken from reference TRBV2 and TRBJ2-1, is EPEVTQTPSHQVTQMGQEVILRCVPISNHLYFYWYRQILGQKVEFLVSFYNNEISEKSEIFDDQFSVERPDGSNFTLKIRSTKLEDSAMYFCATVRDRGINEQFFGPGTRLTVL.